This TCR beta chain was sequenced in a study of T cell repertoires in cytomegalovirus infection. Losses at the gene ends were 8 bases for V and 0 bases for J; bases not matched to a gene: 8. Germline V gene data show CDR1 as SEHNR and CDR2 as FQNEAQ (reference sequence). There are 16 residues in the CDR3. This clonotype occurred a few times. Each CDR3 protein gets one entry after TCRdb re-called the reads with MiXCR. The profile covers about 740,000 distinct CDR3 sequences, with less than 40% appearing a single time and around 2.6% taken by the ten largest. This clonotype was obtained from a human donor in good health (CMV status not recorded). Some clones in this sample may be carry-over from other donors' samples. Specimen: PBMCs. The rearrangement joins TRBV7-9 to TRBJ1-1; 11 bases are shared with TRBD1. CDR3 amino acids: CASLPGDRGLNTEAFF. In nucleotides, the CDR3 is TGTGCCAGCCTCCCGGGGGACAGGGGGTTGAACACTGAAGCTTTCTTT.